Listed here are 19 T cell receptor beta chains from one sample, sequenced in a study of Tregs in tolerant kidney transplant recipients. Clones were read by immunoSEQ multiplex PCR, and TCRdb kept only the in-frame ones, dropping some. The sample lists about 72,000 clones, roughly 92% occurring once. The sample in question was CD8+ T cells from blood, obtained before the transplant. All receptors derive from a human donor who received a combined kidney and bone marrow transplant.

The genes are TRBV7-6 and TRBJ2-5, with 9 positions matching TRBD2. This CDR3 region has 14 residues. Germline CDR1 reads SGHVS; CDR2 reads FNYEAQ. Trimming took 3 bases from V and 5 from J; bases not matched to a gene: 4. CDR3 amino acids: CASSLGLAAETQYF. CDR3 nucleotides: TGTGCCAGCAGCTTGGGACTAGCCGCTGAGACCCAGTACTTC.

This clone appeared once. The rearrangement joins TRBV4-1 to TRBJ1-2, with 9 bases that match TRBD1. Trimming removed 1 base from V and 4 bases from J; junction bases left unmatched: 4. Looked up from germline, CDR1 is MGHRA and CDR2 is YSYEKL. This CDR3 has 15 residues. For the CDR3, the DNA is TGCGCCAGCAGCCAAGTGGGACAGGGCCGCTATGGCTACACCTTC. This translates into CASSQVGQGRYGYTF.

This sequence joins TRBV11-3 and TRBJ1-3; TRBD1 agrees at 10 bases. The J segment lost 4 bases and the V segment lost 4 bases, leaving 4 bases of the junction unmatched. The CDR3 extends over 15 amino acids. Germline V gene lookup returns CDR1 SGHNT and CDR2 YENEEA. The CDR3 protein is CASSSGTGVGNTIYF. For the CDR3, the DNA is TGTGCCAGCAGCTCCGGGACAGGGGTCGGAAACACCATATATTTT.

The V call is TRBV6-5, the J call TRBJ2-1; D ambiguous. The CDR3 consists of 13 residues. Germline CDR1 and CDR2: MNHEY and SVGAGI. Trimming shortened V by 2 bases and J by 5 bases, and 7 bases separated the two germline ends. CDR3 protein: CASSYDMNNEQFF. The CDR3 bases are TGTGCCAGCAGTTACGACATGAACAATGAGCAGTTCTTC.

The chain joins TRBV5-1 to TRBJ2-7; 9 bases map to TRBD2. The CDR3 length is 15 residues. Per germline, CDR1 SGHRS and CDR2 YFSETQ. The J segment lost 2 bases and the V segment lost 0 bases, leaving 3 bases of the junction unmatched. As DNA, the CDR3 is TGCGCCAGCAGCTTGGTCGAGCGGGGGGCCTACGAGCAGTACTTC. The encoded protein is CASSLVERGAYEQYF.

CDR3 region: CASSLSLLAGDTQYF. The DNA for the CDR3 is TGTGCCAGCAGCTTGTCTTTACTAGCGGGAGATACGCAGTATTTT. The rearrangement links TRBV5-4 to TRBJ2-3, with 9 positions matching TRBD2. After removal of 1 base from V and 5 bases from J, the junction contained 5 bases not matched to a gene. Per germline, CDR1 SGHNT and CDR2 YYREEE (reference sequence). The CDR3 totals 15 residues.

The rearrangement joins TRBV7-9 to TRBJ2-1, with 10 bases fitting TRBD2. Germline CDR1 reads SEHNR; CDR2 reads FQNEAQ (reference sequence). The ends lost 2 bases at V and 7 bases at J; junction bases unmatched: 5. The CDR3 is 15 amino acids. CDR3 sequence: CASSLSAGGPNEQFF. In DNA form, the CDR3 reads TGTGCCAGCAGCTTATCAGCGGGAGGGCCGAATGAGCAGTTCTTC.

This clone was found a few times. The chain carries TRBV2 and TRBJ1-4; TRBD1 agrees at 8 bases. The V and J ends lost 9 bases and 5 bases, in that order; junction bases with no gene match: 8. This CDR3 is built from 14 residues. In germline, CDR1 is SNHLY, CDR2 FYNNEI. The CDR3 bases are TGTGCCAGATCGACAGGGGCTGAGAATGAAAAACTGTTTTTT. Translated, it gives CARSTGAENEKLFF. Complete variable domain (other parts from reference TRBV2 and TRBJ1-4): EPEVTQTPSHQVTQMGQEVILRCVPISNHLYFYWYRQILGQKVEFLVSFYNNEISEKSEIFDDQFSVERPDGSNFTLKIRSTKLEDSAMYFCARSTGAENEKLFFGSGTQLSVL.

This clone has just one count. This chain joins TRBV6-5 and TRBJ2-1; TRBD2 aligns across 12 bases. This CDR3 is 15 amino acids long. The J segment lost 9 bases and the V segment lost 5 bases, leaving 8 bases of the junction unmatched. Germline V gene data show CDR1 as MNHEY and CDR2 as SVGAGI. This CDR3 is CASSIGTSGPSEQFF. CDR3 sequence (DNA): TGTGCCAGCAGTATCGGGACTAGCGGGCCCAGTGAGCAGTTCTTC.

For this clone: Other DNA sequences in the sample encode the same CDR3. The V and J genes are TRBV19 and TRBJ1-5; D is uncertain. This CDR3 is 13 amino acids long. CDR1 and CDR2 from the germline V gene are LNHDA and SQIVND (reference sequence). V was shortened by 3 bases and J by 2 bases, with 5 bases between the two germline ends. The CDR3 DNA sequence: TGTGCCAGTAGTATCGGAGGCAATCAGCCCCAGCATTTT. This gives the protein CASSIGGNQPQHF.

This chain links TRBV23-1 with TRBJ2-7, with TRBD1 matching over 9 bases. TRBV23-1 is filed as an ORF, its function uncertain. The CDR3 is 18 amino acids. V lost 0 bases, J lost 4 bases, and 13 bases stayed unmatched. CDR3 coding DNA: TGCGCCAGCAGTCAATCCGTCCAGACAGGGGGAGCGGAATACGAGCAGTACTTC. Translated: CASSQSVQTGGAEYEQYF.

The chain is built from TRBV6-5 and TRBJ2-5; 8 nucleotides match TRBD1. Germline V gene data show CDR1 as MNHEY and CDR2 as SVGAGI. Trimming removed 6 bases from V and 3 bases from J; junction bases left unmatched: 6. CDR3 size: 14 residues. CDR3 region: CASSRMTGEETQYF. DNA for the CDR3: TGTGCCAGCAGCCGAATGACAGGGGAAGAGACCCAGTACTTC.

DNA for the CDR3: TGTGCCAGCAGCTTAGCGGGGCAGGGGAAGAACACTGAAGCTTTCTTT. It specifies CASSLAGQGKNTEAFF. J is TRBJ1-1 and V is TRBV7-6; weak D call: TRBD1 (6 bases). V was trimmed by 0 bases and J by 1 base, leaving 12 bases between them. The length of the CDR3 is 16 residues. Germline assignment: CDR1 SGHVS and CDR2 FNYEAQ.

The chain couples TRBV7-6 to TRBJ2-7; D call uncertain. The CDR3 runs to 13 residues. Germline CDR1 reads SGHVS; CDR2 reads FNYEAQ. The V end was cut by 0 bases, the J end by 4 bases, with 7 bases between. The CDR3 bases are TGTGCCAGCAGCTTAGCGGCGGCGTACGAGCAGTACTTC. Translating it yields CASSLAAAYEQYF.

The chain uses TRBV4-1 and TRBJ1-3; D remains ambiguous. CDR3 length: 14 residues. The germline V gene encodes CDR1 MGHRA and CDR2 YSYEKL. V dropped 4 bases and J dropped 7 bases, with 14 bases sitting between them. CDR3 residues: CASSLRSAYNTIYF. The CDR3 nucleotides read TGCGCCAGCAGCCTGCGTTCTGCCTATAACACCATATATTTT.

The chain is built from TRBV7-3 and TRBJ2-3, with 11 bases that match TRBD2. Losses at the gene ends were 5 bases for V and 0 bases for J; bases not matched to a gene: 4. This CDR3 is built from 16 residues. From germline, CDR1 is SGHTA and CDR2 FQGTGA. The DNA for the CDR3 is TGTGCCAGCAGCCATCTAGCGGGGGGTAGCACAGATACGCAGTATTTT. Amino acids: CASSHLAGGSTDTQYF.

This rearrangement joins TRBV30 to TRBJ2-3, with 13 bases matching TRBD2. Germline assignment: CDR1 GTSNPN and CDR2 SVGIG (reference sequence). This CDR3 region has 16 residues. The V gene end was trimmed by 8 bases and the J gene end by 2 bases; junction bases not matched to a gene: 10. The CDR3 DNA reads as TGTGCCCGCACCGGACTAGCGGGGGCCAACACAGATACGCAGTATTTT. Amino acid sequence: CARTGLAGANTDTQYF.

This chain joins TRBV4-1 and TRBJ2-3; TRBD2 agrees at 9 bases. The germline V gene encodes CDR1 MGHRA and CDR2 YSYEKL. The ends lost 4 bases at V and 5 bases at J; junction bases unmatched: 7. The CDR3 consists of 15 residues. The CDR3: CASSPLSGRLDTQYF. In nucleotides, the CDR3 is TGCGCCAGCAGCCCTCTTAGCGGGAGATTAGATACGCAGTATTTT.

This clone was found a few times. This chain links TRBV4-1 with TRBJ1-1; 9 positions agree with TRBD1. With 4 bases clipped from V and 5 bases from J, the junction kept 14 bases outside the gene matches. Germline values: CDR1 MGHRA, CDR2 YSYEKL. CDR3 length: 17 amino acids. The CDR3 is CASSLPPGTGKGTEAFF. The CDR3 nucleotides are TGCGCCAGCAGCCTACCCCCCGGGACAGGGAAAGGGACTGAAGCTTTCTTT.